A single sample is the source of the 27 T cell receptor beta chains below, sequenced in a study of control samples from healthy donors and cancer patients. Assay used: immunoSEQ multiplex PCR; TCRdb lists only in-frame clones, some missing. Seen here are roughly 88,000 clones, approximately 93% observed once, and the top ten hold over 8%. Specimen: blood. Receptor source: a man in his late teens or twenties in good health.

This clone was detected a few times. The chain has TRBV2 and TRBJ1-1; a weak D match, TRBD1 (6 bases). This CDR3 has 11 amino acids. Trimming stripped 8 bases from V and 6 bases from J, with 10 bases between. Germline CDR1 and CDR2: SNHLY and FYNNEI. The CDR3 DNA sequence: TGTGCCAGCCGAGAGGGGGCTGAAGCTTTCTTT. This sequence encodes CASREGAEAFF.

The chain carries TRBV12-5 and TRBJ1-2; D is possibly TRBD1 (6 bases). The CDR3 totals 14 residues. From germline, CDR1 is LGHNT and CDR2 FRNRAP. The germline V and J ends were trimmed by 0 bases and 4 bases, with 9 bases remaining between them. The CDR3 here is CASGLVSGAYGYTF. The CDR3 region has the DNA TGTGCTAGTGGTTTGGTCTCAGGGGCCTATGGCTACACCTTC.

The V call is TRBV20-1, the J call TRBJ1-4; tentatively, D is TRBD1 (5 bases). The germline gives CDR1 DFQATT, CDR2 SNEGSKA (reference sequence). The CDR3 runs to 16 residues. Trimming cost V 3 bases and J 0 bases, with 14 bases left between them. This CDR3 reads CSASPRGSATNEKLFF. CDR3 DNA: TGCAGTGCTAGTCCCCGGGGCTCCGCAACTAATGAAAAACTGTTTTTT.

The rearrangement joins TRBV19 to TRBJ2-3, with 7 bases identical to TRBD2. The CDR3 length is 15 residues. CDR1 is LNHDA and CDR2 is SQIVND in the germline V gene (reference sequence). Losses at the gene ends were 3 bases for V and 1 base for J; bases not matched to a gene: 4. The DNA for the CDR3 is TGTGCCAGTAGTATGCAAGCGGGACGCACAGATACGCAGTATTTT. It is translated as CASSMQAGRTDTQYF.

V and J are TRBV4-2 and TRBJ2-3; 12 bases are a match to TRBD2. This CDR3 spans 16 amino acids. V lost 1 base and J lost 7; bases outside the gene matches: 6. Germline V lookup: CDR1 LGHNA, CDR2 YNFKEQ. The CDR3, as DNA: TGTGCCAGCAGCCAAGGTGAACTAGCGGGAGGCTATACGCAGTATTTT. Its translation: CASSQGELAGGYTQYF.

This rearrangement joins TRBV18 to TRBJ2-3; D might be TRBD2 (5 bases). The CDR3 is made up of 15 amino acids. Germline CDR1 is KGHSH and CDR2 is LQKENI. Trimming cost V 6 bases and J 4 bases, with 17 bases left between them. CDR3 in DNA: TGTGCCAGCTCCCCTCTGACTATGGTCCCAGATACGCAGTATTTT. Translation: CASSPLTMVPDTQYF.

This clone was found a few times. The chain carries TRBV6-5 and TRBJ2-3; maybe TRBD2 (5 bases). Germline loops: CDR1 MNHEY, CDR2 SVGAGI. The V end lost 8 bases, the J end lost 0 bases, and 9 bases lay between the germline ends. The CDR3 contains 13 residues. In DNA, the CDR3 is TGTGCCAGCTCTTGGGAGAGCACAGATACGCAGTATTTT. Translated: CASSWESTDTQYF.

This chain uses TRBV16 with TRBJ1-1; D is possibly TRBD1 (6 bases). The germline V gene encodes CDR1 KGHSY and CDR2 FQNENV. CDR3 length equals 15 residues. Trimming pared 1 base from V and 5 bases from J, leaving 14 bases between. In DNA, the CDR3 is TGTGCCAGCAGCCAATACTCCACAGGGAGAACTGAAGCTTTCTTT. This translates into CASSQYSTGRTEAFF.

The V gene is TRBV2, the J gene TRBJ1-5, with a tentative D call TRBD1 (6 bases). Trimming left V 7 bases short and J 3 bases short, with 13 bases between. The CDR3 is 14 amino acids. Looked up from germline, CDR1 is SNHLY and CDR2 is FYNNEI. CDR3 in amino acids: CASISGAPNQPQHF. The CDR3 DNA is TGTGCCAGCATTTCGGGGGCCCCCAATCAGCCCCAGCATTTT.

V gene TRBV7-9 combines with J gene TRBJ2-5; TRBD1 matches at 7 bases. The germline CDR1 and CDR2 sequences are SEHNR and FQNEAQ (reference sequence). The CDR3 runs 17 residues. J lost 3 bases, V lost 3 bases, and 13 bases had no gene match. This CDR3 is CASSFSQGIGLKETQYF. The CDR3 bases are TGTGCCAGCAGCTTTTCACAGGGGATCGGTTTGAAAGAGACCCAGTACTTC. Variable domain in full (rest from reference TRBV7-9 and TRBJ2-5): DTGVSQNPRHKITKRGQNVTFRCDPISEHNRLYWYRQTLGQGPEFLTYFQNEAQLEKSRLLSDRFSAERPKGSFSTLEIQRTEQGDSAMYLCASSFSQGIGLKETQYFGPGTRLLVL.

J is TRBJ2-2 and V is TRBV30; 8 nucleotides agree with TRBD1. Trimming at V came to 0 bases and at J to 5 bases, leaving 8 bases not matched to a gene. Germline values: CDR1 GTSNPN, CDR2 SVGIG (reference sequence). This CDR3 contains 16 residues. This CDR3 is CAWSVGQGARTGELFF. CDR3 in DNA: TGTGCCTGGAGTGTCGGGCAGGGGGCGCGGACCGGGGAGCTGTTTTTT.

The V gene is TRBV9, the J gene TRBJ2-2; D call uncertain. The CDR3 is 14 amino acids. Germline V gene lookup returns CDR1 SGDLS and CDR2 YYNGEE. V shed 0 bases and J shed 2 bases, with 5 bases lying between them. DNA for the CDR3: TGTGCCAGCAGCGTAGTAAGTAACACCGGGGAGCTGTTTTTT. Residues: CASSVVSNTGELFF.

The V and J genes are TRBV7-8 and TRBJ1-5; D is uncertain. Trimming took off 5 bases at V and 7 bases at J, with 15 bases between the two ends. This CDR3 comprises 14 residues. Looked up from germline, CDR1 is SGHVS and CDR2 is FQNEAQ. CDR3 nucleotide sequence: TGTGCCAGCAGCCCGGAGGGATTCATACAGCCCCAGCATTTT. It translates to CASSPEGFIQPQHF.

This chain uses TRBV19 with TRBJ2-2; no reliable D call. CDR3 size: 15 residues. Germline CDR1 LNHDA, CDR2 SQIVND (reference sequence). Trimming removed 0 bases at V and 4 bases at J, with 9 bases between. CDR3 in amino acids: CASSIELIPTGELFF. Here the CDR3 DNA reads TGTGCCAGTAGTATAGAATTAATTCCCACCGGGGAGCTGTTTTTT.

The J gene is TRBJ2-3, the V gene TRBV24-1; D assignment may be TRBD1 or TRBD2 (5 bases each). CDR3 length: 15 amino acids. V was clipped by 4 bases and J by 9 bases, with 19 bases between them. From germline, CDR1 is KGHDR and CDR2 SFDVKD. The CDR3 nucleotides are TGTGCCACCAGTGACGCCTTGGGGCAGGGAGCGACGCAGTATTTT. Protein: CATSDALGQGATQYF.

DNA for the CDR3: TGTGCCAGCAGTTACAAATTAAGGGACTACGAGCAGTACTTC. This sequence encodes CASSYKLRDYEQYF. The V gene is TRBV27, the J gene TRBJ2-7; D uncertain. V lost 4 bases and J lost 3, with 13 bases in between. Germline assignment: CDR1 MNHEY and CDR2 SMNVEV (reference sequence). The CDR3 is 14 residues long.

The chain couples TRBV13 to TRBJ1-4, with unresolved D. Germline CDR1 is PRHDT and CDR2 is FYEKMQ (reference sequence). CDR3 size: 16 residues. V gave up 2 bases and J gave up 3 bases, with 13 bases separating them. CDR3 loop: CASSLYGSQANEKLFF. The CDR3 bases are TGTGCCAGCAGCTTATACGGGTCGCAGGCTAATGAAAAACTGTTTTTT.

V and J are TRBV27 and TRBJ2-1; 10 bases match TRBD2. This CDR3 comprises 16 residues. The V segment lost 6 bases and the J segment 4 bases; nucleotides outside the gene matches: 9. CDR1 and CDR2 from the germline V gene are MNHEY and SMNVEV (reference sequence). DNA of the CDR3: TGTGCCAGCAGCAAGACTAGCGGGCCGCTTTACAATGAGCAGTTCTTC. The encoded protein is CASSKTSGPLYNEQFF.

This clone was seen only once. The chain links TRBV3-1 (or the pseudogene TRBV3-2) to TRBJ1-1; D unclear. V gave up 1 base and J gave up 1 base, with 7 bases separating them. The germline V gene encodes CDR1 LGHDT and CDR2 YNNKEL (reference sequence). This CDR3 spans 14 amino acids. CDR3 region: CASSQAGKNTEAFF. The CDR3 coding sequence is TGTGCCAGCAGCCAAGCTGGTAAGAACACTGAAGCTTTCTTT.

The chain carries TRBV2 and TRBJ1-4, with 9 bases aligning to TRBD1. Trimming at V came to 6 bases and at J to 7 bases, leaving 6 bases not matched to a gene. Germline V gives CDR1 SNHLY, CDR2 FYNNEI. The CDR3 extends over 14 amino acids. CDR3 sequence reads: CASRVDRGLEKLFF. The CDR3, as DNA: TGTGCCAGCAGGGTGGACAGGGGTCTTGAAAAACTGTTTTTT.

The gene calls are TRBV6-2 or TRBV6-3 and TRBJ2-7; perhaps TRBD1 as D (6 bases). The germline V gene encodes CDR1 MNHEY and CDR2 SVGEGT. V shed 3 bases and J shed 1 base, with 19 bases lying between them. The CDR3 is 17 amino acids. In DNA, the CDR3 is TGTGCCAGCAGTTATAAAGGCGCCAGGGGATTATCCTACGAGCAGTACTTC. Translating it yields CASSYKGARGLSYEQYF.

This chain links TRBV11-2 with TRBJ2-5; 7 bases are a match to TRBD1. This CDR3 spans 14 amino acids. Trimming took 4 bases from V and 1 from J; bases not matched to a gene: 3. The V gene's germline CDR1 is SGHAT and CDR2 FQNNGV. The CDR3 here is CASSSGQAQETQYF. The CDR3 DNA reads as TGTGCCAGCAGCTCCGGACAGGCCCAAGAGACCCAGTACTTC.

This rearrangement joins TRBV19 to TRBJ2-1; TRBD1 might be the D (6 bases). Germline V lookup: CDR1 LNHDA, CDR2 SQIVND (reference sequence). Trimming cost V 6 bases and J 0 bases, with 18 bases left between them. The CDR3 is 17 amino acids. CDR3 loop: CASSPTGWELSYNEQFF. The CDR3 coding sequence is TGTGCCAGTAGCCCGACAGGTTGGGAACTCTCCTACAATGAGCAGTTCTTC.

The V call is TRBV9, the J call TRBJ2-1; D call uncertain. V shed 0 bases and J shed 10 bases, with 11 bases lying between them. The germline V gene encodes CDR1 SGDLS and CDR2 YYNGEE. CDR3 length: 13 amino acids. The CDR3 DNA reads as TGTGCCAGCAGCGTAGGCTTAGACGGCGAGCAGTTCTTC. This encodes CASSVGLDGEQFF.

This chain uses TRBV29-1 with TRBJ2-1; 8 positions agree with TRBD2. Trimming at V came to 3 bases and at J to 7 bases, leaving 8 bases not matched to a gene. The germline V gene has CDR1 SQVTM and CDR2 ANQGSEA. This CDR3 is 14 amino acids long. The CDR3 DNA follows: TGCAGCGTTGAGCGGGAGGAGGTATGGAATGAGCAGTTCTTC. The encoded protein is CSVEREEVWNEQFF.

The chain combines TRBV7-9 with TRBJ1-1; 9 positions agree with TRBD1. The CDR3 spans 12 residues. With 5 bases clipped from V and 8 bases from J, the junction kept 3 bases outside the gene matches. Germline assignment: CDR1 SEHNR and CDR2 FQNEAQ (reference sequence). CDR3 loop: CASSVGTGEAFF. The CDR3 coding sequence is TGTGCCAGCAGCGTCGGGACAGGGGAAGCTTTCTTT.

Here the CDR3 DNA reads TGTGCCAGCAGCTTAGGGACAGGGGGCGCGTCAGAAAAACTGTTTTTT. This codes for CASSLGTGGASEKLFF. This chain uses TRBV7-6 with TRBJ1-4; 11 bases fit TRBD1. The CDR3 is 16 amino acids. After removal of 1 base from V and 8 bases from J, the junction contained 6 bases not matched to a gene. Per germline, CDR1 SGHVS and CDR2 FNYEAQ.